A selection of T cell receptor beta chains follows, all from one sample in a study of T-cell memory formation after mild COVID-19. TCRdb processed the 5' RACE reads anew with MiXCR; each CDR3 protein has one entry. Of hundreds of thousands of distinct CDR3 sequences listed, about 16% are singletons. Specimen: PBMCs or a T cell subset sorted from them (not recorded which). Every receptor here comes from an adult woman who had mild COVID-19 (a few samples of this study predate the infection). Cell type and time point are not known. CDR3s include the opening cysteine and the closing phenylalanine or tryptophan. A D gene is named only where the DNA matches it firmly. Size is omitted from some rows. Given values are once, few, many or a class for expanded clones.

size	D	V	J	CDR3	DNA
-	-	TRBV7-9	TRBJ1-1	CASSLGVAAEAFF	TGTGCCAGCAGCTTAGGTGTCGCCGCTGAAGCTTTCTTT
few	-	TRBV7-8	TRBJ2-4	CASTKGGFKNIQYF	TGTGCCAGCACCAAGGGGGGTTTTAAAAACATTCAGTACTTC
-	TRBD1	TRBV4-1	TRBJ2-4	CASSQVPGQGIAKNIQYF	TGCGCCAGCAGCCAAGTGCCTGGACAGGGGATAGCCAAAAACATTCAGTACTTC
many	-	TRBV5-1	TRBJ2-7	CASSLAIRTDKLSSYEQYF	TGCGCCAGCAGCCTAGCAATCAGGACAGATAAGCTAAGCTCCTACGAGCAGTACTTC
-	TRBD2	TRBV10-3	TRBJ2-5	CAGGGGETQYF	TGTGCCGGCGGGGGGGGTGAGACCCAGTACTTC
-	TRBD1	TRBV10-3	TRBJ1-1	CAISTTGTANTEAFF	TGTGCCATCAGTACGACCGGGACAGCTAACACTGAAGCTTTCTTT
-	-	TRBV11-3	TRBJ2-5	CASSLGGRDQETQYF	TGTGCCAGCAGCTTAGGGGGACGGGACCAAGAGACCCAGTACTTC
many	-	TRBV12-3/TRBV12-4	TRBJ1-1	CASSFSGAGNTEAFF	TGTGCCAGCAGTTTTTCCGGGGCAGGAAACACTGAAGCTTTCTTT
few	-	TRBV19	TRBJ1-5	CASKGRAVPNQPQHF	TGTGCCAGTAAAGGCAGGGCGGTTCCCAATCAGCCCCAGCATTTT
-	-	TRBV6-1	TRBJ2-7	CASSEYSVITYEQYF	TGTGCCAGCAGTGAATACAGCGTCATTACCTACGAGCAGTACTTC
-	TRBD2	TRBV5-4	TRBJ2-3	CASSWGGGRTDTQYF	TGTGCCAGCAGCTGGGGCGGGGGGCGCACAGATACGCAGTATTTT
-	-	TRBV4-1	TRBJ1-1	CASSQGPTRLNTEAFF	TGCGCCAGCAGCCAAGGGCCGACGAGACTGAACACTGAAGCTTTCTTT
few	TRBD1	TRBV4-1	TRBJ1-2	CASSQGTGGYYGYTF	TGCGCCAGCAGCCAAGGGACAGGGGGCTATTATGGCTACACCTTC
few	TRBD1	TRBV12-3/TRBV12-4	TRBJ2-7	CASRQGRTYEQYF	TGTGCCAGCCGACAGGGGCGGACCTACGAGCAGTACTTC
-	-	TRBV11-2	TRBJ2-7	CASSPGTGRGSEQYF	TGTGCCAGCAGCCCCGGGACCGGGCGGGGCTCCGAGCAGTACTTC
few	TRBD2	TRBV6-6	TRBJ2-1	CASSLVAGVYNEQFF	TGTGCCAGCAGTTTGGTTGCGGGAGTCTACAATGAGCAGTTCTTC
few	-	TRBV5-1	TRBJ2-5	CASSFWSGDETQYF	TGCGCCAGCAGCTTTTGGTCGGGAGACGAGACCCAGTACTTC
-	TRBD2	TRBV14	TRBJ2-7	CASSQDASGRAYEQYF	TGTGCCAGCAGCCAAGATGCTAGCGGGAGGGCCTACGAGCAGTACTTC
-	-	TRBV20-1	TRBJ1-2	CSASTPTGGYGYTF	TGCAGTGCTAGCACCCCGACAGGCGGGTATGGCTACACCTTC
-	-	TRBV25-1	TRBJ1-1	CACQQGDMTEAFF	TGTGCCTGCCAACAGGGTGATATGACTGAAGCTTTCTTT
-	TRBD1	TRBV3-1	TRBJ2-1	CASSQGQGAPAEQFF	TGTGCCAGCAGCCAAGGACAGGGGGCGCCTGCTGAGCAGTTCTTC
-	-	TRBV7-8	TRBJ1-1	CASSHGTFVEAFF	TGTGCCAGCAGCCACGGGACATTCGTTGAAGCTTTCTTT
-	-	TRBV5-1	TRBJ1-1	CASRQRTGLNTEAFF	TGCGCCAGCAGGCAGCGAACAGGGTTGAACACTGAAGCTTTCTTT
many	-	TRBV20-1	TRBJ1-5	CSARDKGIPNQPQHF	TGCAGTGCTAGAGATAAAGGGATCCCCAATCAGCCCCAGCATTTT
-	-	TRBV5-1	TRBJ1-4	CASSLAGRVDEKLFF	TGCGCCAGCAGCTTGGCAGGCAGGGTGGATGAAAAACTGTTTTTT
-	TRBD2	TRBV3-1	TRBJ2-5	CASSQAGLAGRTQYF	TGTGCCAGCAGCCAAGCGGGACTAGCGGGAAGGACCCAGTACTTC
few	TRBD2	TRBV7-6	TRBJ2-7	CASSLGLAEGRYEQYF	TGTGCCAGCAGCTTAGGCCTAGCGGAGGGGAGGTACGAGCAGTACTTC
-	-	TRBV5-1	TRBJ2-3	CASNTGLIEGDTQYF	TGCGCCAGCAACACTGGGCTAATAGAAGGAGATACGCAGTATTTT
many	TRBD2	TRBV12-3/TRBV12-4	TRBJ2-1	CASSRGGTYNEQFF	TGTGCCAGCAGTCGGGGGGGCACCTACAATGAGCAGTTCTTC
few	-	TRBV12-3/TRBV12-4	TRBJ1-5	CASSGQLNQPQHF	TGTGCCAGCAGTGGACAGCTCAATCAGCCCCAGCATTTT
-	-	TRBV6-6	TRBJ1-1	CASSPRQPNTEAFF	TGTGCCAGCAGCCCTCGACAACCGAACACTGAAGCTTTCTTT
few	TRBD2	TRBV4-1	TRBJ2-7	CASSQVLQRGYEQYF	TGCGCCAGCAGCCAAGTACTTCAGCGGGGGTACGAGCAGTACTTC
few	-	TRBV11-2	TRBJ2-7	CASSPLGLSSYEQYF	TGTGCCAGCAGCCCCTTGGGGTTGTCCTCCTACGAGCAGTACTTC
-	TRBD2	TRBV24-1	TRBJ2-3	CATSDVTRTRGGEDTQYF	TGTGCCACCAGTGACGTGACTCGGACACGCGGGGGAGAAGATACGCAGTATTTT
-	-	TRBV7-2	TRBJ2-5	CASSLAPGRGETQYF	TGTGCCAGCAGCTTAGCGCCAGGGCGGGGAGAGACCCAGTACTTC
few	TRBD1	TRBV24-1	TRBJ2-2	CATSDGARTGLGTGELFF	TGTGCCACCAGTGATGGTGCGCGGACAGGGTTGGGCACCGGGGAGCTGTTTTTT
-	TRBD2	TRBV6-6	TRBJ2-4	CASRTSGGTQWGIQYF	TGTGCCAGCAGAACTAGCGGGGGGACCCAATGGGGCATTCAGTACTTC
few	TRBD1	TRBV7-2	TRBJ1-2	CATGQGARKSDYTF	TGTGCCACTGGACAGGGGGCCCGGAAGAGTGACTACACCTTC
-	TRBD1	TRBV6-6	TRBJ1-2	CASTPGQGSLNYGYTF	TGTGCCAGCACCCCGGGACAGGGGTCCTTAAACTATGGCTACACCTTC
few	-	TRBV7-2	TRBJ2-7	CASSPRRLLDGHEQYF	TGTGCCAGCAGCCCACGAAGACTGCTGGACGGCCACGAGCAGTACTTC
-	-	TRBV5-1	TRBJ2-2	CASSLVRRAELFF	TGCGCCAGCAGCTTGGTCAGGAGGGCGGAGCTGTTTTTT
few	-	TRBV28	TRBJ1-2	CASSSPAGSNYGYTF	TGTGCCAGCAGTTCCCCAGCAGGTTCTAACTATGGCTACACCTTC
-	TRBD2	TRBV12-3/TRBV12-4	TRBJ2-5	CASSWTSPETQYF	TGTGCCAGCAGCTGGACTAGTCCAGAGACCCAGTACTTC
-	TRBD1	TRBV7-9	TRBJ2-1	CASSPGQPSYNEQFF	TGTGCCAGCAGCCCGGGACAGCCCTCCTACAATGAGCAGTTCTTC
few	TRBD2	TRBV20-1	TRBJ2-1	CSAGRSLAGEQFF	TGCAGTGCTGGGCGGTCACTAGCGGGTGAGCAGTTCTTC
-	TRBD1	TRBV20-1	TRBJ1-2	CSARPGQSSNYGYTF	TGCAGTGCTAGGCCGGGACAGTCGAGCAACTATGGCTACACCTTC
few	TRBD1	TRBV20-1	TRBJ2-2	CSARGQSNTGELFF	TGCAGTGCTAGGGGACAGTCGAACACCGGGGAGCTGTTTTTT
many	-	TRBV12-3/TRBV12-4	TRBJ1-6	CASSLVRGGAIYNSPLHF	TGTGCCAGCAGTTTAGTCCGAGGGGGGGCCATCTATAATTCACCCCTCCACTTT
few	-	TRBV6-5	TRBJ2-3	CASSSTYEDTQYF	TGTGCCAGCAGTTCCACTTATGAGGATACGCAGTATTTT
few	-	TRBV12-3/TRBV12-4	TRBJ2-3	CAIRGTASTDTQYF	TGTGCCATCCGCGGGACAGCTAGCACAGATACGCAGTATTTT
-	-	TRBV12-3/TRBV12-4	TRBJ1-1	CASSLDQGRNTEAFF	TGTGCCAGCAGTTTAGATCAGGGTAGGAACACTGAAGCTTTCTTT
once	TRBD1	TRBV13	TRBJ1-1	CASSGGTGLNTEAFF	TGTGCCAGCAGCGGAGGGACAGGATTGAACACTGAAGCTTTCTTT
-	-	TRBV5-1	TRBJ1-3	CASSSGGATTGSTIYF	TGCGCCAGCAGCTCAGGAGGCGCGACAACTGGATCCACCATATATTTT
few	-	TRBV20-1	TRBJ2-5	CSARDGGTQYF	TGCAGTGCTAGAGATGGGGGGACCCAGTACTTC
few	-	TRBV4-1	TRBJ1-4	CASSQSGGRALWEKLFF	TGCGCCAGCAGCCAATCCGGGGGGAGGGCCCTTTGGGAAAAACTGTTTTTT
many	-	TRBV12-3/TRBV12-4	TRBJ2-1	CASSLAPGAGSDEQFF	TGTGCCAGCAGTTTAGCCCCAGGGGCGGGTTCGGATGAGCAGTTCTTC
-	-	TRBV20-1	TRBJ2-1	CSASLATGVYNEQFF	TGCAGTGCTAGTCTTGCGACCGGAGTCTACAATGAGCAGTTCTTC
-	-	TRBV6-1	TRBJ1-2	CASSEYPGVNYGYTF	TGTGCCAGCAGTGAATACCCAGGGGTTAACTATGGCTACACCTTC
few	-	TRBV7-2	TRBJ2-2	CASSPWPGGTGELFF	TGTGCCAGCAGCCCCTGGCCAGGGGGGACCGGGGAGCTGTTTTTT